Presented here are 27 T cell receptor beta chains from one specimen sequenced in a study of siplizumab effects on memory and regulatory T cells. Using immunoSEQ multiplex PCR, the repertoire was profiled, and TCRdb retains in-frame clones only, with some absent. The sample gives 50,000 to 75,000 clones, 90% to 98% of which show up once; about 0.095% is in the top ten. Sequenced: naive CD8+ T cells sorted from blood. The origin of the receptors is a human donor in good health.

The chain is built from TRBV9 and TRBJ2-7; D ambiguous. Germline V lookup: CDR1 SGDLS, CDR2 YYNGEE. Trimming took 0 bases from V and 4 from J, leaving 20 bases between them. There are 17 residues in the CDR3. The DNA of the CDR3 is TGTGCCAGCAGCGTAGCTCCCTCGACGAGCTTGGGGTACGAGCAGTACTTC. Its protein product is CASSVAPSTSLGYEQYF.

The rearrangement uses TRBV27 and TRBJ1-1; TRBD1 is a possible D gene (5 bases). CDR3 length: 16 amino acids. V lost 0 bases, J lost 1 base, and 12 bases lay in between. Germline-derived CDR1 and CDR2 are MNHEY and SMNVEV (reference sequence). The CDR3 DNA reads TGTGCCAGCAGTTTATCAGGCACAGGAAAGAACACTGAAGCTTTCTTT. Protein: CASSLSGTGKNTEAFF.

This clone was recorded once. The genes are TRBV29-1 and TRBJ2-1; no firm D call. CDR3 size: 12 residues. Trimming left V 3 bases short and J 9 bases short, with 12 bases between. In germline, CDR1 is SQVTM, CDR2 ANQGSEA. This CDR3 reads CSVELAWLEQFF. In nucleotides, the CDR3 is TGCAGCGTTGAGTTGGCTTGGCTTGAGCAGTTCTTC.

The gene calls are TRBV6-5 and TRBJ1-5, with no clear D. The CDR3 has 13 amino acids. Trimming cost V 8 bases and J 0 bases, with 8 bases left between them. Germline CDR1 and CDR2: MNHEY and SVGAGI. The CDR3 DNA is TGTGCCAGCGGGCCGTTTAGCAATCAGCCCCAGCATTTT. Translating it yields CASGPFSNQPQHF.

CDR3 protein: CASSSSGGARDTQYF. The CDR3 DNA reads TGTGCCAGCAGTTCTAGCGGGGGGGCCCGAGATACGCAGTATTTT. The chain couples TRBV6-5 to TRBJ2-3, with 12 bases identical to TRBD2. CDR1 is MNHEY and CDR2 is SVGAGI in the germline V gene. This CDR3 contains 15 residues. With V trimmed by 4 bases and J by 5 bases, 4 bases remained unmatched.

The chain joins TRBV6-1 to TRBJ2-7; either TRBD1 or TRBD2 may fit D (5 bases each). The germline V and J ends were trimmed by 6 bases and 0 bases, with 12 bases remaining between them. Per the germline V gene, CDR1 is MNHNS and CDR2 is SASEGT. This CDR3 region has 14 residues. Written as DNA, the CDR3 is TGTGCCAGCAGGGACACTAGTAGCTCCTACGAGCAGTACTTC. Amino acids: CASRDTSSSYEQYF.

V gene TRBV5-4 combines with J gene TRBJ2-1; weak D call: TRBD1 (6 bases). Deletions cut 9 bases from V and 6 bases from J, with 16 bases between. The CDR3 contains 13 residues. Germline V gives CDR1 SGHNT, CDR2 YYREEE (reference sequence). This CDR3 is CANRDIGGNEQFF. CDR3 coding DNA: TGTGCCAACCGGGACATCGGTGGCAATGAGCAGTTCTTC.

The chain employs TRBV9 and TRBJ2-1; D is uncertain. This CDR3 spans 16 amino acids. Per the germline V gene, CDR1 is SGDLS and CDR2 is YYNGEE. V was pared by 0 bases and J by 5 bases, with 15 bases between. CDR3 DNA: TGTGCCAGCAGCGTAGGACCGGCCCCCCCTCACAATGAGCAGTTCTTC. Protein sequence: CASSVGPAPPHNEQFF.

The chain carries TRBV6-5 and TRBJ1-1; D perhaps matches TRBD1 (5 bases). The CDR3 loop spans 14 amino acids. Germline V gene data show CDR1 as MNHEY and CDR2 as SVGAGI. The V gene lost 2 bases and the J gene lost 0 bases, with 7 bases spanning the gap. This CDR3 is CASSYQGLNTEAFF. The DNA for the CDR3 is TGTGCCAGCAGTTACCAGGGATTGAACACTGAAGCTTTCTTT.

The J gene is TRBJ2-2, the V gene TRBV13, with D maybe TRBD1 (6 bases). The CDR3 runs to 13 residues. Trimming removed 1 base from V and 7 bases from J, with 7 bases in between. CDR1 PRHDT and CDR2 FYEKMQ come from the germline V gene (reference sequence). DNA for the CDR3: TGTGCCAGCAGCTTAGAGGACAGCGGGGAGCTGTTTTTT. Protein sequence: CASSLEDSGELFF.

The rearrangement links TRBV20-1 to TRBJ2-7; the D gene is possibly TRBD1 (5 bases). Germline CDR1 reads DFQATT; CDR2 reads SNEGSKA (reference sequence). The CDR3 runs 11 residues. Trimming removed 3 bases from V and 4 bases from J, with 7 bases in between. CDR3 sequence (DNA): TGCAGTGCTAGTGACAGTTACGAGCAGTACTTC. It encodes CSASDSYEQYF.

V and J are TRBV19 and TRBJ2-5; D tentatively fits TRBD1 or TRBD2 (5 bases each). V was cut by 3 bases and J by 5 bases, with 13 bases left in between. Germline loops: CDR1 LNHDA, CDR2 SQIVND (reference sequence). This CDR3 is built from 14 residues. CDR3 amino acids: CASSIRQGRETQYF. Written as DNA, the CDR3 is TGTGCCAGTAGTATTCGCCAGGGACGCGAGACCCAGTACTTC.

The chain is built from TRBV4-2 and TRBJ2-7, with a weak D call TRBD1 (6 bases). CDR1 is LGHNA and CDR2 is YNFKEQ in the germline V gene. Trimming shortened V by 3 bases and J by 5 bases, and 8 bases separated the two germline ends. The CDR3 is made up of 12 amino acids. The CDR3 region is CASSQDRDEQYF. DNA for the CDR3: TGTGCCAGCAGCCAGGACAGAGACGAGCAGTACTTC.

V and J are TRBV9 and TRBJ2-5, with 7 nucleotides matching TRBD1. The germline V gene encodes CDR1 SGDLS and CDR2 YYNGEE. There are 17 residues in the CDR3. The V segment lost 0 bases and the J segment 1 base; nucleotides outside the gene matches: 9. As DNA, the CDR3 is TGTGCCAGCAGCGTAGCTTCGGGACAGAACTTCCAAGAGACCCAGTACTTC. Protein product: CASSVASGQNFQETQYF. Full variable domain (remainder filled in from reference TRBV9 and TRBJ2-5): DSGVTQTPKHLITATGQRVTLRCSPRSGDLSVYWYQQSLDQGLQFLIQYYNGEERAKGNILERFSAQQFPDLHSELNLSSLELGDSALYFCASSVASGQNFQETQYFGPGTRLLVL.

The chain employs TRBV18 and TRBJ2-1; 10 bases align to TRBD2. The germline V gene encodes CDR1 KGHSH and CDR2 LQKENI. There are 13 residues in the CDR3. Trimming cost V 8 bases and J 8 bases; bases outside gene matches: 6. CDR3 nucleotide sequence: TGTGCCAGCCCAGCCGGGACTAGCGATGAGCAGTTCTTC. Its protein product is CASPAGTSDEQFF.

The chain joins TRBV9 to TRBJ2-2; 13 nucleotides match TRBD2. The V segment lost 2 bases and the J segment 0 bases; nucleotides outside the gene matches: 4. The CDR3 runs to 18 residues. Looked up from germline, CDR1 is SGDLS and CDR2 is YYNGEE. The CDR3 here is CASSVPGTSGANTGELFF. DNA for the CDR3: TGTGCCAGCAGCGTTCCCGGGACTAGCGGGGCGAACACCGGGGAGCTGTTTTTT.

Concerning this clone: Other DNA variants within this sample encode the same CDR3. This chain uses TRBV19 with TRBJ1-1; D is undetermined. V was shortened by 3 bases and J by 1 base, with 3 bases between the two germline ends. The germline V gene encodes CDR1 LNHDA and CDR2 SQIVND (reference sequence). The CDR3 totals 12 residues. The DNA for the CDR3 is TGTGCCAGTAGTATCGGGAACACTGAAGCTTTCTTT. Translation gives CASSIGNTEAFF.

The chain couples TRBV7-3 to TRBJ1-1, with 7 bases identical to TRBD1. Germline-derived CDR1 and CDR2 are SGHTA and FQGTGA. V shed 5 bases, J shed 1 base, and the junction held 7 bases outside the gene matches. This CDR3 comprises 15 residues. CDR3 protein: CASSVSTGENTEAFF. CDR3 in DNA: TGTGCCAGCAGCGTAAGTACAGGGGAGAACACTGAAGCTTTCTTT.

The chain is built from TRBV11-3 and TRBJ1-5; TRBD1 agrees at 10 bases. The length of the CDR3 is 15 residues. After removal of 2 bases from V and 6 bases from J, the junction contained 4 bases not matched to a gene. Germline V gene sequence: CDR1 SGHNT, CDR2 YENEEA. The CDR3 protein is CASSLLGTGAQPQHF. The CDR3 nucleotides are TGTGCCAGCAGCTTACTTGGGACAGGGGCTCAGCCCCAGCATTTT.

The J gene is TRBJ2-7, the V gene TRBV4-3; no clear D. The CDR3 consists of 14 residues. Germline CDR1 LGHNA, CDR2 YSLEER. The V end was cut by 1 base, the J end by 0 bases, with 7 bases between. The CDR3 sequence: CASSQASSSYEQYF. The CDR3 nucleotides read TGCGCCAGCAGCCAAGCATCCAGCTCCTACGAGCAGTACTTC.

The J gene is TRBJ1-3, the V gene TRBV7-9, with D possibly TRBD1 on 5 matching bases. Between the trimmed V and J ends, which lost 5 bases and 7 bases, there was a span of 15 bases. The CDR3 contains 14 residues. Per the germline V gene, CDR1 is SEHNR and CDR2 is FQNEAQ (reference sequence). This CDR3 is CASSPAGTQNTIYF. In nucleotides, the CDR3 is TGTGCCAGCAGCCCCGCGGGGACTCAGAACACCATATATTTT.

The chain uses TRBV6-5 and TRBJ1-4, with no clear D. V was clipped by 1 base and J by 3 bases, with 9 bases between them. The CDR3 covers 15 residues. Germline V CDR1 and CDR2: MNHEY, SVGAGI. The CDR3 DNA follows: TGTGCCAGCAGTTACTTTCAGGCACCTAATGAAAAACTGTTTTTT. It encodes CASSYFQAPNEKLFF.

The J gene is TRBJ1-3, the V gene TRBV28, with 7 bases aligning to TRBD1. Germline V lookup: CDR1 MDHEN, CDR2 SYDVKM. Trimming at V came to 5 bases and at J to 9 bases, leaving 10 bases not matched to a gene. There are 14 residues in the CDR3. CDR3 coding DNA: TGTGCCAGCAGTGAAAGACAGGGCTGGGGCACCATATATTTT. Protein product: CASSERQGWGTIYF.

CDR3 sequence: CAISESTGGRYEQYF. The CDR3 DNA is TGTGCCATCAGTGAGTCGACAGGGGGCCGGTACGAGCAGTACTTC. V is TRBV10-3 and J is TRBJ2-7; TRBD1 matches at 10 bases. The CDR3 has 15 residues. Germline trimming cut 0 bases from V and 4 bases from J; bases unmatched to any gene: 3. Germline V gives CDR1 ENHRY, CDR2 SYGVKD.

The CDR3 is CASSIGPVGYTF. DNA for the CDR3: TGTGCCAGCAGTATAGGTCCGGTGGGCTACACCTTC. The chain couples TRBV28 to TRBJ1-2, with D unresolved. The CDR3 totals 12 residues. V lost 5 bases and J lost 8, with 12 bases in between. Germline CDR1 and CDR2: MDHEN and SYDVKM.

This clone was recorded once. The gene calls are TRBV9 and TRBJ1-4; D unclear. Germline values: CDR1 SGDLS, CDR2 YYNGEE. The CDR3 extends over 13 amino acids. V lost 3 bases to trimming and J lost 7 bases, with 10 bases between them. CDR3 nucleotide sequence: TGTGCCAGCAGCGCCGATAGTGGTGAAAAACTGTTTTTT. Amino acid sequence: CASSADSGEKLFF.

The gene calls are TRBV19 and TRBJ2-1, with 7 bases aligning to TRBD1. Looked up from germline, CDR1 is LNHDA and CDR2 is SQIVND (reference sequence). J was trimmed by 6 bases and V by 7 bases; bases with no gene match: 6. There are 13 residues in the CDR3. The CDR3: CASNPTGSNEQFF. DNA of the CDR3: TGTGCCAGTAATCCGACAGGGAGCAATGAGCAGTTCTTC.